This TCR beta chain was recovered during a study of OX40 agonist ivuxolimab in advanced cancers. About the study: Dosing consisted of intravenous ivuxolimab at 0.01 to 10 mg/kg every 2 weeks.

TCRdb keeps only in-frame clones here, not all; method: immunoSEQ multiplex PCR. Here the sample spans more than 20,000 clones, more than 75% being singletons. The CDR3 loop spans 16 amino acids. Deletions cut 6 bases from V and 4 bases from J, with 18 bases between. CDR1 is WNHNN and CDR2 is SYGVQD in the germline V gene (reference sequence). This specimen was CD4+ or CD8+ T cells sorted from blood, taken in a trial of the OX40 agonist ivuxolimab. The V call is TRBV10-1, the J call TRBJ2-2, with D possibly TRBD2 on 5 matching bases. The TCR originated in an adult with an advanced solid tumor such as melanoma, head and neck, liver or kidney cancer. The CDR3 region has the DNA TGCGCCAGCAGAGCCGGGCTAGCTGGTGGCACCGGGGAGCTGTTTTTT. This sequence encodes CASRAGLAGGTGELFF.